This T cell receptor beta chain was identified in a study of shared clonotypes between healthy human individuals. About the study: Three CD4 naive, three CD4 memory, two CD8 naive and one CD8 memory plate were used per donor.

In the authors' methods: Owing to the provision of junction-only sequences devoid of quality scores by immunoSEQ, filtering differed. The table came from immunoSEQ multiplex PCR; TCRdb's copy has only in-frame clones and leaves some out. D and trimming were read from the DNA, whereas the V and J calls and clone size are those reported in that table. The sample contains 2 million to 3 million clones, 80% to 95% of which appear only once. The V end was cut by 0 bases, the J end by 4 bases, with 16 bases between. The CDR3 covers 16 residues. CDR1 and CDR2 (germline): SGHRS, YFSETQ. Input material: naive CD4+ T cells from PBMCs. The subset: CD45RA+ positively selected. The genes are TRBV5-1 and TRBJ2-5; D remains unclear. The sequence was obtained from a man between 18 and 35 years old in good health. Some clones in this sample may be carry-over from other donors' samples. The DNA for the CDR3 is TGCGCCAGCAGCTTGGAAATTTTCCGCCCAGGAGAGACCCAGTACTTC. Its protein product is CASSLEIFRPGETQYF.